The clone carrying this T cell receptor beta chain has more than one count but fewer than ten. Its antigen is unknown. The data derive from a study of cytomegalovirus exposure and HLA in healthy donors. Overall study results and limits: Analyses of presence/absence relied on an assumption of roughly uniform sequencing depth across donors. After further analysis at a later stage, 16,951 TCR beta sequences were associated with HLA alleles at 0.05 false discovery rate. In an earlier analysis, productive rearrangement rates for most beta V segments clustered near 87% or 30%.

The CDR3 has 14 residues. Trimming shortened V by 6 bases and J by 4 bases, and 15 bases separated the two germline ends. Germline values: CDR1 SNHLY, CDR2 FYNNEI. Amplification used 60 Vbeta primers and 13 Jbeta primers. TCRdb's copy holds only in-frame clones and misses some; the assay was immunoSEQ multiplex PCR. The sample includes 110,000 or so clones, roughly four fifths seen only once; the top ten take roughly 15%. The TCR was taken from a man in his fifties or sixties in good health and CMV-seropositive. The specimen sequenced was PBMCs. The gene calls are TRBV2 and TRBJ1-1; weak D call: TRBD1 (6 bases). In DNA form, the CDR3 reads TGTGCCAGCAGCGTAACAGGGAGGGGCACTGAAGCTTTCTTT. It translates to CASSVTGRGTEAFF. Combining the CDR3 with reference TRBV2 and TRBJ1-1 gives the whole variable domain EPEVTQTPSHQVTQMGQEVILRCVPISNHLYFYWYRQILGQKVEFLVSFYNNEISEKSEIFDDQFSVERPDGSNFTLKIRSTKLEDSAMYFCASSVTGRGTEAFFGQGTRLTVV.